These 15 T cell receptor beta chains were all obtained from the same sample, sequenced in a study of shared clonotypes between healthy human individuals. Produced via immunoSEQ multiplex PCR; TCRdb's table is partial and in-frame only. There are hundreds of thousands of clones in the sample; about 80% occur only once, and around 12% lies in the top ten. The sequencing sample was made of PBMCs. The source of these receptors is a woman aged 40-49 years in good health. Some clones in this sample may be carry-over from other donors' samples.

The rearrangement uses TRBV11-3 and TRBJ2-1; the D call may be TRBD1 or TRBD2 (5 bases each). This CDR3 region has 15 residues. Per germline, CDR1 SGHNT and CDR2 YENEEA. V gave up 3 bases and J gave up 6 bases, with 15 bases separating them. DNA for the CDR3: TGTGCCAGCAGCTTGGGATCTCCGAGGGGCAATGAGCAGTTCTTC. Its translation is CASSLGSPRGNEQFF.

The V call is TRBV5-1, the J call TRBJ1-1; 7 bases agree with TRBD1. The trim removed 0 bases at V and 1 base at J, leaving 3 bases unmatched. The CDR3 is made up of 15 amino acids. Germline assignment: CDR1 SGHRS and CDR2 YFSETQ. The CDR3: CASSLDGTANTEAFF. DNA for the CDR3: TGCGCCAGCAGCTTGGATGGGACAGCGAACACTGAAGCTTTCTTT.

The V and J genes are TRBV5-1 and TRBJ2-2; 7 bases line up with TRBD2. This CDR3 is 15 amino acids long. V lost 6 bases and J lost 2; bases outside the gene matches: 7. Germline CDR1 and CDR2: SGHRS and YFSETQ. The chain's CDR3 is CASKVAGVNTGELFF. The CDR3 bases are TGCGCCAGCAAAGTCGCGGGAGTTAACACCGGGGAGCTGTTTTTT. Complete variable domain (other parts from reference TRBV5-1 and TRBJ2-2): KAGVTQTPRYLIKTRGQQVTLSCSPISGHRSVSWYQQTPGQGLQFLFEYFSETQRNKGNFPGRFSGRQFSNSRSEMNVSTLELGDSALYLCASKVAGVNTGELFFGEGSRLTVL.

CDR3 nucleotides: TGTGCCAGCAGTTTGGACAGGACCTACAATGAGCAGTTCTTC. It translates to CASSLDRTYNEQFF. The chain employs TRBV28 and TRBJ2-1; TRBD1 aligns across 7 bases. CDR1 and CDR2 (germline): MDHEN, SYDVKM. This CDR3 contains 14 residues. With 3 bases clipped from V and 2 bases from J, the junction kept 1 base outside the gene matches.

In the case of this clone: A read error may explain this, as a much larger clone is one base away. The chain is built from TRBV5-4 and TRBJ2-4, with TRBD2 matching over 7 bases. CDR1 SGHNT and CDR2 YYREEE come from the germline V gene (reference sequence). This CDR3 comprises 15 residues. CDR3 coding DNA: TGTGCCAGCGGCTTGGGAGGGGCCGCCAAAAACATTCAGTACTTC. It encodes CASGLGGAAKNIQYF.

Comment on this clone: Other DNA sequences within the sample encode an identical CDR3. As DNA, the CDR3 is TGTGCCAGCGGGACAGGTTCGAACACTGAAGCTTTCTTT. Residues: CASGTGSNTEAFF. The chain is built from TRBV6-6 and TRBJ1-1; 8 positions agree with TRBD1. Germline loops: CDR1 MNHNY, CDR2 SVGAGI (reference sequence). V dropped 8 bases and J dropped 1; count of bases not matched to a gene: 3. The CDR3 spans 13 residues.

Worth noting for this clone: A single base is all that separates this from a far larger clone, so a read error is likely. This CDR3 is CTSSLYMWTEAFF. Here the CDR3 DNA reads TGTACCAGCTCATTATACATGTGGACTGAAGCTTTCTTT. The chain carries TRBV18 and TRBJ1-1; D not certain. The V gene's germline CDR1 is KGHSH and CDR2 LQKENI. The CDR3 loop spans 13 amino acids.

J is TRBJ2-7 and V is TRBV6-5, with a possible D match to TRBD1 (6 bases). In germline, CDR1 is MNHEY, CDR2 SVGAGI. V was clipped by 10 bases and J by 2 bases, with 12 bases between them. The CDR3 has 12 residues. Here the CDR3 DNA reads TGTGCCACATCCGGGACAACCTACGAGCAGTACTTC. It encodes CATSGTTYEQYF.

This chain connects TRBV7-2 to TRBJ2-7; D uncertain. CDR1 and CDR2 from the germline V gene are SGHTA and FQGNSA. The CDR3 extends over 12 amino acids. V shed 4 bases and J shed 4 bases, with 8 bases lying between them. In DNA, the CDR3 is TGTGCCAGCAGCTCGGTCGAATACGAGCAGTACTTC. Encoded protein: CASSSVEYEQYF.

The chain has TRBV19 and TRBJ2-1, with 12 nucleotides matching TRBD1. With V trimmed by 9 bases and J by 0 bases, 6 bases remained unmatched. The CDR3 is 16 amino acids. Germline V CDR1 and CDR2: LNHDA, SQIVND (reference sequence). CDR3 coding DNA: TGTGCCAGCAGGGACAGGGGGCCGAGCTCCTACAATGAGCAGTTCTTC. Amino acid sequence: CASRDRGPSSYNEQFF.

The chain employs TRBV18 and TRBJ2-6; 11 nucleotides match TRBD2. V gave up 3 bases and J gave up 0 bases; unmatched junction bases: 10. The CDR3 is 20 amino acids. Per the germline V gene, CDR1 is KGHSH and CDR2 is LQKENI. The CDR3, as DNA: TGTGCCAGCTCACCTCCGGGCTTAGCGGGAGGGCCCTCTGGGGCCAACGTCCTGACTTTC. It is translated as CASSPPGLAGGPSGANVLTF.

Regarding this clone: A far larger clone is one base from this, pointing to a likely read error. This sample also contains other DNA sequences that code for the same CDR3. The chain carries TRBV4-3 and TRBJ1-4; no clear D. Germline lookup yields CDR1 LGHNA and CDR2 YSLEER. This CDR3 spans 16 amino acids. The CDR3 coding sequence is TGCGCCAGCAGCCAAGGTCGGGTCGTCACTAATGAAAAACTGTTCTTT. It specifies CASSQGRVVTNEKLFF.

The gene calls are TRBV28 and TRBJ2-7; unclear D gene. The CDR3 is 11 residues long. Deletions cut 7 bases from V and 1 base from J, with 5 bases between. The germline CDR1 and CDR2 sequences are MDHEN and SYDVKM. The CDR3 is CASTSSYEQYF. The CDR3 nucleotides read TGTGCCAGCACGAGTTCCTACGAGCAGTACTTC.

Here the CDR3 DNA reads TGTGCCAGCACTCCGACGGCCTCTGGAAACACCATATATTTT. It is translated as CASTPTASGNTIYF. The gene calls are TRBV6-6 and TRBJ1-3; D gene ambiguous. Trimming left V 7 bases short and J 0 bases short, with 10 bases between. Germline CDR1 reads MNHNY; CDR2 reads SVGAGI (reference sequence). The CDR3 has 14 amino acids.

This clone was counted a single time. This chain uses TRBV5-1 with TRBJ2-2; D is unresolved. This CDR3 has 14 amino acids. Germline assignment: CDR1 SGHRS and CDR2 YFSETQ. The V end lost 4 bases, the J end lost 7 bases, and 14 bases lay between the germline ends. The CDR3 loop is CASSPVQANGELFF. CDR3 nucleotide sequence: TGCGCCAGCAGCCCGGTGCAGGCCAACGGGGAGCTGTTTTTT.